Below are 13 T cell receptor beta chains sequenced from a single sample in a study of OX40 agonist ivuxolimab in advanced cancers. Repertoires were generated with immunoSEQ multiplex PCR, while TCRdb's copy carries only in-frame clones and drops some. The sample consists of roughly 90,000 clones, 94% of them appearing once. Sequencing used CD4+ or CD8+ T cells sorted from blood, obtained in a trial of the OX40 agonist ivuxolimab. The receptors were sampled from an adult with an advanced solid tumor such as melanoma, head and neck, liver or kidney cancer.

The chain employs TRBV6-6 and TRBJ2-7, with TRBD1 matching 12 bases. The junction had 7 bases not matched to a gene; V was cut back by 3 bases and J by 7 bases. CDR3 length: 15 residues. Per the germline V gene, CDR1 is MNHNY and CDR2 is SVGAGI (reference sequence). CDR3 amino acids: CASSYPGQGAVEQYF. CDR3 DNA: TGTGCCAGCAGTTATCCGGGACAGGGGGCGGTTGAGCAGTACTTC.

The CDR3 DNA reads TGTGCCTGGAGTGACCTGAACACCGGGGAGCTGTTTTTT. This gives the protein CAWSDLNTGELFF. The rearrangement links TRBV30 to TRBJ2-2; D gene ambiguous. The CDR3 spans 13 residues. The V end was cut by 1 base, the J end by 1 base, with 4 bases between. Germline-derived CDR1 and CDR2 are GTSNPN and SVGIG (reference sequence).

This sequence joins TRBV19 and TRBJ2-5; D might be TRBD1 or TRBD2, each matching 5 bases. CDR3 length: 14 residues. The germline V gene has CDR1 LNHDA and CDR2 SQIVND (reference sequence). V lost 1 base and J lost 5, with 11 bases in between. The CDR3 bases are TGTGCCAGTAGTATAGGGGACCGTCCGGAGACCCAGTACTTC. This encodes CASSIGDRPETQYF.

The chain links TRBV13 to TRBJ2-3; no firm D call. Germline values: CDR1 PRHDT, CDR2 FYEKMQ (reference sequence). Trimming cost V 5 bases and J 0 bases, with 18 bases left between them. The CDR3 contains 17 residues. CDR3 in amino acids: CASSSYRTLESTDTQYF. DNA for the CDR3: TGTGCCAGCAGCAGCTACCGGACCCTAGAAAGCACAGATACGCAGTATTTT.

The chain is built from TRBV27 and TRBJ2-1, with 10 bases matching TRBD1. From germline, CDR1 is MNHEY and CDR2 SMNVEV (reference sequence). After removal of 5 bases from V and 12 bases from J, the junction contained 13 bases not matched to a gene. This CDR3 comprises 15 residues. This CDR3 reads CASSPDRGLARGQFF. The CDR3 DNA is TGTGCCAGCAGTCCGGACAGGGGGTTGGCCCGAGGGCAGTTCTTC.

Here the CDR3 reads CASSLTVISPLHF. For the CDR3, the DNA is TGTGCCAGCAGTTTGACGGTAATCTCACCCCTCCACTTT. The genes are TRBV27 and TRBJ1-6; D remains unclear. Between the trimmed V and J ends, which lost 3 bases and 10 bases, there was a span of 10 bases. The CDR3 has 13 amino acids. CDR1 and CDR2 from the germline V gene are MNHEY and SMNVEV (reference sequence).

The chain combines TRBV6-5 with TRBJ2-3; D gene uncertain. The CDR3 length is 13 residues. From germline, CDR1 is MNHEY and CDR2 SVGAGI. V dropped 5 bases and J dropped 0 bases, with 6 bases sitting between them. The CDR3 loop reads CASSGSSTDTQYF. The CDR3 DNA follows: TGTGCCAGCAGTGGATCTAGCACAGATACGCAGTATTTT.

This clone was counted once. The chain carries TRBV28 and TRBJ2-1; 9 bases match TRBD2. V was pared by 7 bases and J by 7 bases, with 8 bases of the junction left unmatched. Germline CDR1 MDHEN, CDR2 SYDVKM. The CDR3 covers 14 residues. The CDR3 sequence is CASILAGVWNEQFF. CDR3 nucleotide sequence: TGTGCCAGCATCTTAGCGGGAGTCTGGAATGAGCAGTTCTTC. Filled out from reference TRBV28 and TRBJ2-1, the complete variable domain reads DVKVTQSSRYLVKRTGEKVFLECVQDMDHENMFWYRQDPGLGLRLIYFSYDVKMKEKGDIPEGYSVSREKKERFSLILESASTNQTSMYLCASILAGVWNEQFFGPGTRLTVL.

This clone was observed a single time. This chain links TRBV4-3 with TRBJ2-1; 11 nucleotides align to TRBD1. The length of the CDR3 is 20 residues. Per the germline V gene, CDR1 is LGHNA and CDR2 is YSLEER. Germline trimming cut 0 bases from V and 5 bases from J; bases unmatched to any gene: 15. The CDR3 DNA sequence: TGCGCCAGCAGCCAAGAAAAGGACAGGGGGCGCCGATCAAGTGACAATGAGCAGTTCTTC. Residues: CASSQEKDRGRRSSDNEQFF.

The chain has TRBV5-1 and TRBJ2-1; D may match TRBD1 or TRBD2 (5 bases each). Germline assignment: CDR1 SGHRS and CDR2 YFSETQ. V gave up 1 base and J gave up 5 bases, with 22 bases separating them. This CDR3 contains 18 residues. The chain's CDR3 is CASSLSPREKVGHNEQFF. As DNA, the CDR3 is TGCGCCAGCAGCTTGAGCCCCAGGGAAAAGGTGGGACACAATGAGCAGTTCTTC.

V is TRBV27 and J is TRBJ2-1, with D perhaps being TRBD1 or TRBD2 (5 bases each). CDR1 and CDR2 from the germline V gene are MNHEY and SMNVEV (reference sequence). The CDR3 extends over 16 amino acids. Trimming removed 5 bases from V and 5 bases from J, with 19 bases in between. The CDR3 nucleotides read TGTGCCAGCAGTACAGTTCAGGGAGTTAGTCACAATGAGCAGTTCTTC. This codes for CASSTVQGVSHNEQFF.

This sequence joins TRBV19 and TRBJ1-2; no firm D call. Germline V CDR1 and CDR2: LNHDA, SQIVND (reference sequence). V lost 0 bases and J lost 8, with 22 bases in between. CDR3 length equals 17 residues. The CDR3 region has the DNA TGTGCCAGTAGTATAGACGAACTCGGTGTCAGCGGATGGGGCTACACCTTC. It specifies CASSIDELGVSGWGYTF.

This chain uses TRBV7-6 with TRBJ2-7; D call uncertain. The CDR3 is made up of 12 amino acids. Germline values: CDR1 SGHVS, CDR2 FNYEAQ. Trimming cost V 1 base and J 9 bases, with 10 bases left between them. The CDR3 bases are TGTGCCAGCAGCTTAGGAGGTGCCGGGCAGTACTTC. It translates to CASSLGGAGQYF.